This T cell receptor beta chain was identified in a study of blood T cell repertoires in COVID-19. Study background: Acute and convalescent COVID-19 specimens originated in the United States, Italy and Spain. T cells, B-cell-depleted T cells, or PBMCs provided the cDNA or gDNA that served as material.

This CDR3 contains 15 residues. The V gene's germline CDR1 is SGHDT and CDR2 YYEEEE. The V segment lost 3 bases and the J segment 9 bases; nucleotides outside the gene matches: 7. As handled by the study authors: By means of reference gene primer amplification, nucleated cell counts were estimated. The assay was immunoSEQ multiplex PCR, and TCRdb's table has in-frame clones only and misses some. For V, J and clone size, that table is used; D and trimming come from the DNA. The sample has around 140,000 clones, approximately 88% seen once. The TCR sequence derives from a man in his 70s with acute or convalescent COVID-19. The chain carries TRBV5-6 and TRBJ2-1, with 12 bases matching TRBD2. The source material was peripheral blood. The CDR3 coding sequence is TGTGCCAGCAGCTCGACTAGCGGGAGAACGGGTGAGCAGTTCTTC. Protein sequence: CASSSTSGRTGEQFF.